The clone carrying this TCR beta chain was counted a few times. Its specificity is not known. The protocol was immunoSEQ multiplex PCR, while the TCRdb copy is restricted to in-frame clones and leaves out a portion. Of nearly 25,000 clones in the sample, 83% are singletons; the top ten hold 20%. This entry belongs to a study of PD-1 blockade in mismatch repair-deficient tumors. Study-wide findings and caveats: Tumor-resident clones, often absent from pretreatment blood, expanded after pembrolizumab and then contracted.

Mismatch repair deficiency was confirmed in all patients, by PCR or immunohistochemistry. A few pembrolizumab responders had their TCRs sequenced. This TCR came from an adult with mismatch repair-deficient cancer. Sequenced material: peripheral blood, taken 12 weeks after starting pembrolizumab.

CDR3: CAIRPGSGGVTGELFF. The CDR3 DNA reads TGTGCCATCAGGCCCGGTTCGGGAGGCGTCACCGGGGAGCTGTTTTTT. This chain connects TRBV10-3 to TRBJ2-2; 7 bases are a match to TRBD2. J lost 4 bases, V lost 6 bases, and 11 bases had no gene match. CDR3 length: 16 residues. CDR1 ENHRY and CDR2 SYGVKD come from the germline V gene.